These 2 T cell receptor beta chains share one sample of origin, sequenced in a study of T cell repertoires in cytomegalovirus infection (dated by TCRdb to the late 2010s). Sequencing was carried out with an Illumina HiSeq 1500. TCRdb redid the processing of the public reads, applying fastp at Q25 and MiXCR, and retained in-frame beta chains. Each CDR3 protein appears once, grouped with its most common genes and DNA. This sample comprises roughly 230,000 distinct CDR3 sequences, over 15% of them detected only once. Together, the top ten hold roughly 45% of the sample. The sequencing input was CD8+ T cells from PBMCs. The receptor set was obtained from a human donor in good health (CMV status not recorded). Some clones in this sample may be carry-over from other donors' samples.

This clonotype was seen ten or more times. The chain joins TRBV7-2 to TRBJ2-2; 8 nucleotides align to TRBD2. The ends lost 3 bases at V and 4 bases at J; junction bases unmatched: 1. The CDR3 length is 14 residues. Germline loops: CDR1 SGHTA, CDR2 FQGNSA. This chain's CDR3 is CASSFGGGTGELFF. In DNA form, the CDR3 reads TGTGCCAGCAGCTTCGGGGGGGGCACCGGGGAGCTGTTTTTT.

The chain has TRBV6-2 or TRBV6-3 and TRBJ2-7; D not resolved. V was cut by 2 bases and J by 0 bases, with 8 bases left in between. The CDR3 is 14 residues long. Germline assignment: CDR1 MNHEY and CDR2 SVGEGT. The CDR3 region is CASSYHPSSYEQYF. The CDR3 bases are TGTGCCAGCAGTTACCACCCAAGCTCCTACGAGCAGTACTTC.